This TCR beta chain was retrieved from a study of early T cells in non-severe SARS-CoV-2 infection. Study-wide context: The study sequenced bulk RNA from unsorted whole blood, with chains unpaired.

Germline CDR1 is SGHAT and CDR2 is FQNNGV. The CDR3 length is 12 residues. Trimming took 8 bases from V and 5 from J; bases not matched to a gene: 5. Individual cDNA molecules were tagged with unique molecular identifiers. One entry per CDR3 protein, called by TCRdb with MiXCR from the 5' RACE reads. In the table there are tens of thousands of distinct CDR3 sequences, roughly 5.9% of which are singletons. The material sequenced was whole blood. The sequence came from an adult who was a healthcare worker with PCR-confirmed SARS-CoV-2 infection or an uninfected control (not recorded which). The chain recombines TRBV11-2 with TRBJ2-7, with TRBD2 identical over 8 bases. This CDR3 reads CASGGTSHEQYF. Here the CDR3 DNA reads TGTGCCAGCGGAGGGACTAGTCACGAGCAGTACTTC.